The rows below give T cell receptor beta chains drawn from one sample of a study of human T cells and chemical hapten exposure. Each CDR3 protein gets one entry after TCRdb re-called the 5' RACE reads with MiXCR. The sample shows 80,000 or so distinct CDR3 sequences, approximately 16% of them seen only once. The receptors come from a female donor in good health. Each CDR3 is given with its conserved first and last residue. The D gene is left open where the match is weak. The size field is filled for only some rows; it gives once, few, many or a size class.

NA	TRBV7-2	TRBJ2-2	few	CASSLSPEVTGELFF	TGTGCCAGCAGCTTAAGCCCCGAAGTAACCGGGGAGCTGTTTTTT
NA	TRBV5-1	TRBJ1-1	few	CASSQAGTNTEAFF	TGCGCCAGCAGCCAAGCAGGGACGAACACTGAAGCTTTCTTT
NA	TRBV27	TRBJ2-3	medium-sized	CASSWPGLGMGTQYF	TGTGCCAGCAGTTGGCCGGGACTTGGTATGGGTACGCAGTATTTT
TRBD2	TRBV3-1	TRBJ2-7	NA	CASSLASGTRHF	TGTGCCAGCAGCCTGGCTAGCGGGACCCGACACTTC
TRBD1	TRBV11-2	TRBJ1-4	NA	CASSLVGTGGEKLFF	TGTGCCAGCAGCTTAGTAGGGACAGGGGGCGAAAAACTGTTTTTT
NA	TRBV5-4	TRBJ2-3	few	CASSLVLDPDTQYF	TGTGCCAGCAGCTTGGTACTAGATCCGGATACGCAGTATTTT
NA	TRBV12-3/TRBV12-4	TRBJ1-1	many	CASRYRENEAFF	TGTGCCAGCAGGTACAGGGAGAATGAAGCTTTCTTT
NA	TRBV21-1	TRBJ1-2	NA	CASSKGGLGGGNGGYTF	TGTGCCAGCAGCAAAGGTGGTTTGGGAGGGGGCAATGGGGGCTACACCTTC
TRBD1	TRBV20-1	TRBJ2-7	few	CSARDRSGGHLYEQYF	TGCAGTGCTAGAGATCGATCAGGGGGCCATCTTTACGAGCAGTACTTC
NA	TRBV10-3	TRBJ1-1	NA	CAISPGLGLMNTEAFF	TGTGCCATCAGCCCTGGTCTCGGGCTCATGAACACTGAAGCTTTCTTT
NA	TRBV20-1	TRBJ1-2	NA	CSASGGPFYRYGYTF	TGCAGTGCTAGCGGCGGCCCATTTTACCGCTATGGCTACACCTTC